This TCR beta chain was captured by sequencing in a study of cytomegalovirus exposure and HLA in healthy donors. Whole-study findings and limits: Despite most TCR sequences being rare, some public TCRs occurred in many donors. The availability of immune exposure information extended only to CMV serostatus. The authors later found most CMV-associated TCR beta chains appeared HLA-restricted.

At the time of sampling, donors were nominally healthy, though unrecorded immune exposures were likely. With regard to this clone: Its antigen is undetermined.

Trimming shortened V by 5 bases and J by 1 base, and 27 bases separated the two germline ends. CDR1 is SGHNT, CDR2 YYREEE, per germline (reference sequence). CDR3 length: 19 amino acids. Use of 60 Vbeta and 13 Jbeta primers characterized the PCR. Sequencing was performed with immunoSEQ multiplex PCR; in TCRdb, only in-frame clones are kept and a portion is missing. Of roughly 190,000 clones in the sample, around 78% were seen once. The clonotype comes from a woman in her twenties or thirties in good health and CMV-seropositive. The sample comprised PBMCs. The chain couples TRBV5-4 to TRBJ1-2, with D maybe TRBD1 (6 bases). The CDR3 DNA reads as TGTGCCAGCAGTTCCTCTTTGACGTCAAATCGACAGGTTAACTATGGCTACACCTTC. It yields the protein CASSSSLTSNRQVNYGYTF. Filled out from reference TRBV5-4 and TRBJ1-2, the complete variable domain reads ETGVTQSPTHLIKTRGQQVTLRCSSQSGHNTVSWYQQALGQGPQFIFQYYREEENGRGNFPPRFSGLQFPNYSSELNVNALELDDSALYLCASSSSLTSNRQVNYGYTFGSGTRLTVV.